These T cell receptor beta chains were read from a single sample in a study of CXCR3-negative and CXCR3-positive naive CD8 T cells. TCRdb reprocessed the 5' RACE reads, keeping one entry per CDR3 protein, no DNA. The listing contains 85,000 to 90,000 distinct CDR3 sequences. The sample consisted of naive CXCR3+ CD8+ T cells from blood. Receptor source: a human donor in good health. Some clones in this sample may be carry-over from other donors' samples. CDR3s include the opening cysteine and the closing phenylalanine or tryptophan.

J gene: TRBJ2-1
CDR3 length: 12
V gene: TRBV14
CDR3 protein: CASSQGANEQFF

J gene: TRBJ2-7
CDR3 length: 13
V gene: TRBV29-1
CDR3 protein: CSAILRDPFEQYF

J gene: TRBJ2-7
CDR3 length: 18
V gene: TRBV12-3/TRBV12-4
CDR3 protein: CASSPGDFRDRGPYEQYF

J gene: TRBJ2-3
CDR3 length: 14
V gene: TRBV20-1
CDR3 protein: CSAGGGTNTDTQYF

J gene: TRBJ2-1
CDR3 length: 11
V gene: TRBV7-2
CDR3 protein: CASSLPRVQFF

J gene: TRBJ1-1
CDR3 length: 15
V gene: TRBV25-1
CDR3 protein: CASSEYFASRDEAFF

J gene: TRBJ1-1
CDR3 length: 12
V gene: TRBV3-1
CDR3 protein: CASSQAGFGTFF

J gene: TRBJ2-7
CDR3 length: 15
V gene: TRBV9
CDR3 protein: CASSVGSGGTYEQYF

J gene: TRBJ2-7
CDR3 length: 12
V gene: TRBV27
CDR3 protein: CASSSSEYEQYF

J gene: TRBJ2-4
CDR3 length: 12
V gene: TRBV7-9
CDR3 protein: CASSLGGTGEYF

J gene: TRBJ2-7
CDR3 length: 14
V gene: TRBV18
CDR3 protein: CASSPDASSYEQYF

J gene: TRBJ2-2
CDR3 length: 17
V gene: TRBV9
CDR3 protein: CASSVVPRTGNTGELFF

J gene: TRBJ2-7
CDR3 length: 12
V gene: TRBV7-9
CDR3 protein: CASSLGTYEQYF

J gene: TRBJ2-1
CDR3 length: 15
V gene: TRBV7-6
CDR3 protein: CASSLTAGAHNEQFF

J gene: TRBJ2-1
CDR3 length: 14
V gene: TRBV6-2/TRBV6-3
CDR3 protein: CASSPPGSYNEQFF

J gene: TRBJ2-2
CDR3 length: 15
V gene: TRBV7-9
CDR3 protein: CASGGLLDDTGELFF

J gene: TRBJ1-5
CDR3 length: 14
V gene: TRBV13
CDR3 protein: CASSSRQDGQPQHF

J gene: TRBJ1-2
CDR3 length: 13
V gene: TRBV12-3/TRBV12-4
CDR3 protein: CASSIGGAIGYTF

J gene: TRBJ1-3
CDR3 length: 14
V gene: TRBV12-3/TRBV12-4
CDR3 protein: CASSFDSGRDTIYF

J gene: TRBJ2-7
CDR3 length: 15
V gene: TRBV28
CDR3 protein: CASSLLQGNSYEQYF

J gene: TRBJ2-7
CDR3 length: 16
V gene: TRBV23-1
CDR3 protein: CASSQLLAGGPGEQYF

J gene: TRBJ1-1
CDR3 length: 15
V gene: TRBV5-1
CDR3 protein: CASSVQGTWDTEAFF

J gene: TRBJ1-4
CDR3 length: 16
V gene: TRBV12-3/TRBV12-4
CDR3 protein: CASSSIDRFANEKLFF

J gene: TRBJ2-7
CDR3 length: 16
V gene: TRBV7-9
CDR3 protein: CASSLAEGQSSYEQYF

J gene: TRBJ2-3
CDR3 length: 16
V gene: TRBV10-3
CDR3 protein: CAISHPSGGRTDTQYF

J gene: TRBJ1-1
CDR3 length: 13
V gene: TRBV6-5
CDR3 protein: CASTSGWATEAFF

J gene: TRBJ1-2
CDR3 length: 11
V gene: TRBV29-1
CDR3 protein: CSVVGDGGYTF

J gene: TRBJ2-3
CDR3 length: 12
V gene: TRBV12-3/TRBV12-4
CDR3 protein: CASGSSTDTQYF

J gene: TRBJ2-1
CDR3 length: 15
V gene: TRBV4-2
CDR3 protein: CASSEPGLASNEQFF

J gene: TRBJ1-1
CDR3 length: 14
V gene: TRBV7-9
CDR3 protein: CASSLVVGGTEAFF

J gene: TRBJ2-5
CDR3 length: 14
V gene: TRBV5-5
CDR3 protein: CASSLEQGQETQYF

J gene: TRBJ2-1
CDR3 length: 15
V gene: TRBV2
CDR3 protein: CASRDLGTRHNEQFF

J gene: TRBJ2-3
CDR3 length: 16
V gene: TRBV27
CDR3 protein: CASSPQEGEGSDTQYF

J gene: TRBJ2-1
CDR3 length: 17
V gene: TRBV4-3
CDR3 protein: CASSVFSGGISYNEQFF

J gene: TRBJ2-1
CDR3 length: 15
V gene: TRBV14
CDR3 protein: CASSQERLAYNEQFF

J gene: TRBJ1-6
CDR3 length: 13
V gene: TRBV14
CDR3 protein: CASQGQNNSPLHF

J gene: TRBJ2-1
CDR3 length: 12
V gene: TRBV9
CDR3 protein: CASSVEDDEQFF

J gene: TRBJ1-6
CDR3 length: 12
V gene: TRBV12-5
CDR3 protein: CTYGTTVSPLHF

J gene: TRBJ2-7
CDR3 length: 12
V gene: TRBV29-1
CDR3 protein: CSAQTVTYEQYF

J gene: TRBJ1-5
CDR3 length: 15
V gene: TRBV27
CDR3 protein: CASSSTPGQKQPQHF

J gene: TRBJ2-3
CDR3 length: 16
V gene: TRBV11-2
CDR3 protein: CASSYGVLLDSDTQYF

J gene: TRBJ2-7
CDR3 length: 15
V gene: TRBV7-9
CDR3 protein: CASGESDRGLYEQYF

J gene: TRBJ2-3
CDR3 length: 13
V gene: TRBV28
CDR3 protein: CASSLSVTDTQYF

J gene: TRBJ2-2
CDR3 length: 13
V gene: TRBV7-9
CDR3 protein: CASSFLLTGELFF

J gene: TRBJ2-7
CDR3 length: 14
V gene: TRBV30
CDR3 protein: CAWKTSDTSYEQYF

J gene: TRBJ1-2
CDR3 length: 15
V gene: TRBV12-3/TRBV12-4
CDR3 protein: CASSPDGSPHYGYTF

J gene: TRBJ2-5
CDR3 length: 14
V gene: TRBV2
CDR3 protein: CASTERQTKETQYF

J gene: TRBJ2-2
CDR3 length: 15
V gene: TRBV29-1
CDR3 protein: CSVEGIGQAPGELFF

J gene: TRBJ2-7
CDR3 length: 16
V gene: TRBV6-2/TRBV6-3
CDR3 protein: CASRPLAGGPAYEQYF

J gene: TRBJ2-1
CDR3 length: 12
V gene: TRBV27
CDR3 protein: CASIPLGGEQFF

J gene: TRBJ2-3
CDR3 length: 14
V gene: TRBV28
CDR3 protein: CASSFQTGQDTQYF